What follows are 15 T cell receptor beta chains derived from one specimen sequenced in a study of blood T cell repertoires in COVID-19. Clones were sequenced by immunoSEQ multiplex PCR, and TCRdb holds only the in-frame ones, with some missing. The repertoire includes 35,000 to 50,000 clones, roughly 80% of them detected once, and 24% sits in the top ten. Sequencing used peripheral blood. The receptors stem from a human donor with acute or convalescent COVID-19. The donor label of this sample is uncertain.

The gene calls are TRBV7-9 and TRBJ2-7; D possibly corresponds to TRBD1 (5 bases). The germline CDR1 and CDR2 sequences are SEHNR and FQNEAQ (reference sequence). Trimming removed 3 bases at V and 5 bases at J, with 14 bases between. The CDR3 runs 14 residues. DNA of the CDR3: TGTGCCAGCAGCTTTTCAGGGCTTGGTCACGAGCAGTACTTC. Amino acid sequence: CASSFSGLGHEQYF.

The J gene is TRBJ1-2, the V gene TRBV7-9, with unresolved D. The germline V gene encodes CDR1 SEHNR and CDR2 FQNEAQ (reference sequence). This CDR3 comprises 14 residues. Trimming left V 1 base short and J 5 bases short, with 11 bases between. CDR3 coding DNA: TGTGCCAGCAGCTTAGAGCTGGCGGATTATGGCTACACCTTC. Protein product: CASSLELADYGYTF.

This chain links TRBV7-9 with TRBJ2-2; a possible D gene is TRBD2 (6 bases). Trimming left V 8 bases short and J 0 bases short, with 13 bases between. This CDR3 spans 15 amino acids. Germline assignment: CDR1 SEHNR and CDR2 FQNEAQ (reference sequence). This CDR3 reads CASPSGPSNTGELFF. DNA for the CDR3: TGTGCCAGCCCGAGCGGGCCTTCGAACACCGGGGAGCTGTTTTTT.

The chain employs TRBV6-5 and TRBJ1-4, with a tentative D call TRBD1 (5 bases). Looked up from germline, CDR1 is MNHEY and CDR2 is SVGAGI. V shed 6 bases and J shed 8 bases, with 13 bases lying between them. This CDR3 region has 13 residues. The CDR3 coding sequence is TGTGCCAGCAGCCGGGGGGAGGGGGAAAAACTGTTTTTT. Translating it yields CASSRGEGEKLFF.

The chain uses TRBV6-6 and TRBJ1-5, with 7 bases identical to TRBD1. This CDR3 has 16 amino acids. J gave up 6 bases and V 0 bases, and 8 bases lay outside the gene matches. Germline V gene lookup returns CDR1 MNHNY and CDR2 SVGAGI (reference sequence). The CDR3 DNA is TGTGCCAGCAGTTACTCGGAGACAGGGTATGGTCAGCCCCAGCATTTT. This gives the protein CASSYSETGYGQPQHF.

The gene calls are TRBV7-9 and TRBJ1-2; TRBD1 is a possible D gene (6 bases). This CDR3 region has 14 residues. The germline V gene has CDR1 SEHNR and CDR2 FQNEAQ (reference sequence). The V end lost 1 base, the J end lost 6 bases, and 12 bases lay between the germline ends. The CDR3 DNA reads TGTGCCAGCAGCTTAGGGGCAGGGGCGGATGGCTACACCTTC. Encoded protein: CASSLGAGADGYTF.

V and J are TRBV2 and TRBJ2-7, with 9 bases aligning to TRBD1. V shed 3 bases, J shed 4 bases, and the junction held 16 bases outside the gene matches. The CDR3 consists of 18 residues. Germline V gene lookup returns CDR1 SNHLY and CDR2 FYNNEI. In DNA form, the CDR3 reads TGTGCCAGCAGTGACCCGGGACAGGGCATGAAGTACGAGTACGAGCAGTACTTC. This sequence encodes CASSDPGQGMKYEYEQYF.

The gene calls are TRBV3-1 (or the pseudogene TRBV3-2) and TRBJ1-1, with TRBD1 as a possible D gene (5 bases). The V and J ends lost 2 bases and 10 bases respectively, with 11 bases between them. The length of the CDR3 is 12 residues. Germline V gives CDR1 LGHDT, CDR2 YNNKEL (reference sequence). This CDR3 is CASSQTAGLAFF. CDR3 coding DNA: TGTGCCAGCAGCCAAACGGCAGGGTTAGCTTTCTTT.

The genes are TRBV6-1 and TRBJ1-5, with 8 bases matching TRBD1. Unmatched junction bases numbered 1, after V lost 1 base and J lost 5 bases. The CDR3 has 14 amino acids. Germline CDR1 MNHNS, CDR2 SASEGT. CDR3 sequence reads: CASSEVQGDQPQHF. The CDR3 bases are TGTGCCAGCAGTGAAGTACAGGGGGATCAGCCCCAGCATTTT.

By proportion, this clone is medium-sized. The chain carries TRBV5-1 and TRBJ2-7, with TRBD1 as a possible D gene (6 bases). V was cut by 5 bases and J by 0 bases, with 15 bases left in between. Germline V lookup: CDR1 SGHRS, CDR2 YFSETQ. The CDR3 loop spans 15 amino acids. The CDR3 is CASSIRQAPSYEQYF. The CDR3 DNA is TGCGCCAGCAGTATACGACAGGCCCCCTCCTACGAGCAGTACTTC.

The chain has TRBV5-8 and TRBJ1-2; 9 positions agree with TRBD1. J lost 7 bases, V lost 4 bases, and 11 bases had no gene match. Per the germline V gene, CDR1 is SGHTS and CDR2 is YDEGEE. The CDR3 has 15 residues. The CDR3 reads CASSNPPGQGLGYTF. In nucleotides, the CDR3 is TGTGCCAGCAGCAACCCGCCGGGACAGGGACTTGGCTACACCTTC.

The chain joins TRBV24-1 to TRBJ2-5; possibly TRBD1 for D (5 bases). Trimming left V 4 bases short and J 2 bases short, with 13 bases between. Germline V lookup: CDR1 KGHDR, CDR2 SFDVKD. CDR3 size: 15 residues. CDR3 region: CATSDFETAQETQYF. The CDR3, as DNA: TGTGCCACCAGTGACTTCGAGACAGCTCAAGAGACCCAGTACTTC.

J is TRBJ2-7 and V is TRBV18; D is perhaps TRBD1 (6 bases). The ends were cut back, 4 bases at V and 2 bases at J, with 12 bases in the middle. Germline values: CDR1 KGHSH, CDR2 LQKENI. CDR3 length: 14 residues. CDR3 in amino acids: CASSLRQAPYEQYF. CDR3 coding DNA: TGTGCCAGCTCACTGAGACAGGCCCCCTACGAGCAGTACTTC.

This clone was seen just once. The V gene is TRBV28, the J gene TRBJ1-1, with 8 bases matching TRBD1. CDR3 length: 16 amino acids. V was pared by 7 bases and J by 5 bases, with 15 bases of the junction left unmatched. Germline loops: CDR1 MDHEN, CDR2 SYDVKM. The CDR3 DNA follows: TGTGCCAGCACGCCCCGGGGCAGGGGGCATCGGACTGAAGCTTTCTTT. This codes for CASTPRGRGHRTEAFF.

The chain's CDR3 is CASSFGISYEQYF. CDR3 coding DNA: TGTGCCAGCAGCTTTGGCATCTCCTACGAGCAGTACTTC. The rearrangement links TRBV7-3 to TRBJ2-7; D remains unclear. Per the germline V gene, CDR1 is SGHTA and CDR2 is FQGTGA. Trimming left V 3 bases short and J 0 bases short, with 6 bases between. The CDR3 length is 13 residues. The full variable domain, completed using reference TRBV7-3 and TRBJ2-7, is GAGVSQTPSNKVTEKGKYVELRCDPISGHTALYWYRQSLGQGPEFLIYFQGTGAADDSGLPNDRFFAVRPEGSVSTLKIQRTERGDSAVYLCASSFGISYEQYFGPGTRLTVT.